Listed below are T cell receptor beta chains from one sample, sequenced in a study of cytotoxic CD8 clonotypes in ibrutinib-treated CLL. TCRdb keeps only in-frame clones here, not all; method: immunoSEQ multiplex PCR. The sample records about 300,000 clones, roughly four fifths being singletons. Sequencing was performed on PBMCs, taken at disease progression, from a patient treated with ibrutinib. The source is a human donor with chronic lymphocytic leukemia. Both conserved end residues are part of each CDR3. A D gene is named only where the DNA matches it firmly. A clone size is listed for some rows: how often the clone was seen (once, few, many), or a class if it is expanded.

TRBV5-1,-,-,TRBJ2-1,CASSLVQSSSYNEQFF,TGCGCCAGCAGCTTGGTACAGTCCAGCTCCTACAATGAGCAGTTCTTC
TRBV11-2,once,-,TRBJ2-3,CASSPAVNTDTQYF,TGTGCCAGCAGCCCGGCCGTTAACACAGATACGCAGTATTTT
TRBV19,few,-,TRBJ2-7,CASSIVRGDEQYF,TGTGCCAGTAGTATAGTAAGAGGGGACGAGCAGTACTTC
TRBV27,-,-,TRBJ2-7,CASSSGRAHSREQYF,TGTGCCAGCAGCTCGGGGCGGGCTCATTCAAGGGAGCAGTACTTC
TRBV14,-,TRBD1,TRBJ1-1,CASSHRTGMNTEAFF,TGTGCCAGCAGCCATCGGACAGGGATGAACACTGAAGCTTTCTTT
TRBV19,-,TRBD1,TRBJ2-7,CASSGTGDYEQYF,TGTGCCAGTAGCGGGACAGGGGACTACGAGCAGTACTTC
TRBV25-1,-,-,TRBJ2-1,CASSVWGGPYNEQFF,TGTGCCAGCAGTGTTTGGGGCGGACCTTACAATGAGCAGTTCTTC
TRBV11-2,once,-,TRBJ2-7,CASSPDVGVGYYEQYF,TGTGCCAGCAGCCCCGACGTGGGAGTCGGTTACTACGAGCAGTACTTC
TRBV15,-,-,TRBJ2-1,CATSRGVAYEQFF,TGTGCCACCAGCAGAGGGGTAGCATATGAGCAGTTCTTC
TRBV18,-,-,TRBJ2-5,CASSPLPKTQYF,TGTGCCAGCTCACCACTGCCAAAGACCCAGTACTTC
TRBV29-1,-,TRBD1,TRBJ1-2,CSVESSDRVNGYTF,TGCAGCGTTGAATCGAGTGACAGGGTGAATGGCTACACCTTC
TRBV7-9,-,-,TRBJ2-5,CASSLNPPLIREFQETQYF,TGTGCCAGCAGCTTAAATCCCCCCCTGATTAGAGAGTTCCAAGAGACCCAGTACTTC
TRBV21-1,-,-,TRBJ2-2,CASSKVGHLLMCSNTGELFF,TGTGCCAGCAGCAAAGTAGGACACTTGTTGATGTGCTCGAACACCGGGGAGCTGTTTTTT
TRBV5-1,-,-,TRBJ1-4,CASSLLGDEKLFF,TGCGCCAGCAGCTTACTAGGGGACGAAAAACTGTTTTTT
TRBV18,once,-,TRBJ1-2,CASSTTGYYGYTF,TGTGCCAGCTCAACCACAGGGTACTATGGCTACACCTTC
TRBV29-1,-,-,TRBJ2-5,CSVLQGPQETQYF,TGCAGCGTTCTTCAGGGCCCCCAAGAGACCCAGTACTTC
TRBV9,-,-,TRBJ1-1,CASSPRSSGLNTEAFF,TGTGCCAGCAGCCCTCGCTCCTCGGGGTTGAACACTGAAGCTTTCTTT
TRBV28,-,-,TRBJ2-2,CASSTAWPPGELFF,TGTGCCAGCAGTACGGCTTGGCCCCCCGGGGAGCTGTTTTTT
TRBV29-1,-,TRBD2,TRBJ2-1,CSGTIATSGASDEQFF,TGCAGCGGGACTATTGCTACTAGCGGGGCGAGCGATGAGCAGTTCTTC
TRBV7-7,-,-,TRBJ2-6,CASSPTSSGANVLTF,TGTGCCAGCAGCCCGACTAGCTCTGGGGCCAACGTCCTGACTTTC
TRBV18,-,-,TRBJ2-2,CASSPIRQRTGELFF,TGTGCCAGCTCACCAATTAGGCAGCGTACCGGGGAGCTGTTTTTT
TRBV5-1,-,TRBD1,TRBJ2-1,CASSLEGAGNEQFF,TGCGCCAGCAGCTTAGAGGGGGCCGGGAATGAGCAGTTCTTC